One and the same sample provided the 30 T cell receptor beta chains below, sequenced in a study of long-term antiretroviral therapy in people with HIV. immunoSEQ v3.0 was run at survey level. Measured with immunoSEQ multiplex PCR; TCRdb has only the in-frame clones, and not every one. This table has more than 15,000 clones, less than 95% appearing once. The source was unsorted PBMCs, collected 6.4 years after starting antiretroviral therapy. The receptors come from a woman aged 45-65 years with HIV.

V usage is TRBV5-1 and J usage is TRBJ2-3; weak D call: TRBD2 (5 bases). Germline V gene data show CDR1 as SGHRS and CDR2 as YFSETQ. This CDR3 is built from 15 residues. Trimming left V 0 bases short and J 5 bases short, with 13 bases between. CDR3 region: CASSLGDSVVDTQYF. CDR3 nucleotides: TGCGCCAGCAGCTTGGGGGATAGCGTGGTAGATACGCAGTATTTT.

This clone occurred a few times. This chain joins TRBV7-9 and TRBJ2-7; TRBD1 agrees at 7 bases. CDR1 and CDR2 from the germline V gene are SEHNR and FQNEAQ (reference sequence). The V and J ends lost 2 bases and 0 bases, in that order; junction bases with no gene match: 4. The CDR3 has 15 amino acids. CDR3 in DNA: TGTGCCAGCAGCTTACGGGACAGCTCCTCCTACGAGCAGTACTTC. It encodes CASSLRDSSSYEQYF.

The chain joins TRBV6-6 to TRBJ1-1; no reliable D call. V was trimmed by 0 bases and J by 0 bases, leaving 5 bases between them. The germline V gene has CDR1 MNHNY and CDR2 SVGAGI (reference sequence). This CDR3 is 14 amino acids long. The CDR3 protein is CASSYSNVNTEAFF. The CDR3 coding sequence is TGTGCCAGCAGTTACTCGAATGTGAACACTGAAGCTTTCTTT.

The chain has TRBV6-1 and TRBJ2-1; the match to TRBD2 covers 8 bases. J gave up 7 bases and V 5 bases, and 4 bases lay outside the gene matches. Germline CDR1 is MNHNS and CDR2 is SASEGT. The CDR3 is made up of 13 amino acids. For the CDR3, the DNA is TGTGCCAGCAGTAGCCCTAGCGGGAATGAGCAGTTCTTC. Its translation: CASSSPSGNEQFF.

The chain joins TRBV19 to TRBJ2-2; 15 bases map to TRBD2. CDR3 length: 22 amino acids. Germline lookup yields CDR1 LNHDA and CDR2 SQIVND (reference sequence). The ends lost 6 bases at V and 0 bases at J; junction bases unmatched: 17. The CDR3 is CASRGKRGLAGGHDANTGELFF. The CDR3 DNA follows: TGTGCCAGTAGGGGAAAGCGGGGACTAGCGGGAGGACATGACGCGAACACCGGGGAGCTGTTTTTT.

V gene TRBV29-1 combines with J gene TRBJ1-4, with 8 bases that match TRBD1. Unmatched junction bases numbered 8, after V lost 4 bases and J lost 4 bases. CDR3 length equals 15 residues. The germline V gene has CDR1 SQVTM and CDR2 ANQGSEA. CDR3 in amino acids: CSVGTGPLNNEKLFF. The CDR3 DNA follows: TGCAGCGTTGGGACAGGGCCCCTTAATAATGAAAAACTGTTTTTT.

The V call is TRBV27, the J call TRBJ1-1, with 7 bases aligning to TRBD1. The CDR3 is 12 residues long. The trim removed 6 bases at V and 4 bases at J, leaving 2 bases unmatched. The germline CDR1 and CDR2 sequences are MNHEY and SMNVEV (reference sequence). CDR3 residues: CASSAGGTEAFF. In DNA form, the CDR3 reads TGTGCCAGCAGCGCAGGGGGCACTGAAGCTTTCTTT.

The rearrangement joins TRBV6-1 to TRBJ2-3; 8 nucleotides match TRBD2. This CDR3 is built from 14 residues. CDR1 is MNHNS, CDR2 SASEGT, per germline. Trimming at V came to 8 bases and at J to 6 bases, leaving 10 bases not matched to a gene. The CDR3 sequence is CASVRREVGDTQYF. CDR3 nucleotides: TGTGCCAGCGTGCGGCGGGAGGTAGGCGATACGCAGTATTTT.

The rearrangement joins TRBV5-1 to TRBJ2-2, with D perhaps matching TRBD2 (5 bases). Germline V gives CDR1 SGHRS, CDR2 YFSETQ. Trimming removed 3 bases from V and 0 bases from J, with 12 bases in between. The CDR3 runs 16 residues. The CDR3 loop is CASSSTGFANTGELFF. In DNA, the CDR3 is TGCGCCAGCAGCTCGACGGGATTTGCGAACACCGGGGAGCTGTTTTTT.

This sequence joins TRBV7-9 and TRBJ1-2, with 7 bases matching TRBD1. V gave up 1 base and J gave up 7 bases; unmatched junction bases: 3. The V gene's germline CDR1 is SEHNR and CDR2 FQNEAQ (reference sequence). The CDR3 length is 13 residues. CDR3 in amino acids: CASSLEDRIGYTF. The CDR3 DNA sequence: TGTGCCAGCAGCTTAGAGGACAGGATTGGCTACACCTTC.

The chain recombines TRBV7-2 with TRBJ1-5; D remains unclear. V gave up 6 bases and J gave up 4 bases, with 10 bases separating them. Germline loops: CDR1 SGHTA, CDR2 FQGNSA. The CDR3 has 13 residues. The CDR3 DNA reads TGTGCCAGCAGTTTAACAGAAAATCAGCCCCAGCATTTT. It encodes CASSLTENQPQHF.

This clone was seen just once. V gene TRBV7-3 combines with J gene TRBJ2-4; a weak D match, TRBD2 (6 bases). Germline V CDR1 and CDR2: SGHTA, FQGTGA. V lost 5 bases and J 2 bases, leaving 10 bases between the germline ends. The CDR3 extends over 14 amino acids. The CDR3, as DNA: TGTGCCAGCAGCCCGGGAGCTTCCAAAAACATTCAGTACTTC. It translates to CASSPGASKNIQYF.

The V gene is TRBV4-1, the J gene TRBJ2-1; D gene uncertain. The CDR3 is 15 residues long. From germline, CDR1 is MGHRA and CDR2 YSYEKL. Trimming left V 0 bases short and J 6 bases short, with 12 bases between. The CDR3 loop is CASSQEVGRSNEQFF. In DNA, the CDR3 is TGCGCCAGCAGCCAAGAGGTCGGCAGGTCCAATGAGCAGTTCTTC.

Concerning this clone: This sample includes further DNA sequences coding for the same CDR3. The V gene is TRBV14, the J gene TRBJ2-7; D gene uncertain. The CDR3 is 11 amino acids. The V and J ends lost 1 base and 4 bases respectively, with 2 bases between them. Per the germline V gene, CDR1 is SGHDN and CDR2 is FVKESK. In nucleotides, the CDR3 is TGTGCCAGCAGCCAAGGATACGAGCAGTACTTC. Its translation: CASSQGYEQYF.

The CDR3 DNA is TGTGCCAGTAGTATAGGTCAAGTAGCCCAGGGATGGAATGAGCAGTTCTTC. Protein sequence: CASSIGQVAQGWNEQFF. V and J are TRBV19 and TRBJ2-1, with D possibly being TRBD1 (5 bases). The CDR3 has 17 residues. From germline, CDR1 is LNHDA and CDR2 SQIVND (reference sequence). Trimming removed 1 base from V and 7 bases from J, with 20 bases in between. The variable domain in full, completed from reference TRBV19 and TRBJ2-1, reads DGGITQSPKYLFRKEGQNVTLSCEQNLNHDAMYWYRQDPGQGLRLIYYSQIVNDFQKGDIAEGYSVSREKKESFPLTVTSAQKNPTAFYLCASSIGQVAQGWNEQFFGPGTRLTVL.

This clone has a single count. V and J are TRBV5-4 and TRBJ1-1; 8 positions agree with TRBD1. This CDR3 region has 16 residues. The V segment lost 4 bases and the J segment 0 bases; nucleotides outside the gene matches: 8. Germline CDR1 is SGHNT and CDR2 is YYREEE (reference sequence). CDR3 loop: CASSPSGGSVNTEAFF. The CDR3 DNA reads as TGTGCCAGCAGCCCCTCAGGGGGCTCAGTGAACACTGAAGCTTTCTTT. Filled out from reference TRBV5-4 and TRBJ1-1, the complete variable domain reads ETGVTQSPTHLIKTRGQQVTLRCSSQSGHNTVSWYQQALGQGPQFIFQYYREEENGRGNFPPRFSGLQFPNYSSELNVNALELDDSALYLCASSPSGGSVNTEAFFGQGTRLTVV.

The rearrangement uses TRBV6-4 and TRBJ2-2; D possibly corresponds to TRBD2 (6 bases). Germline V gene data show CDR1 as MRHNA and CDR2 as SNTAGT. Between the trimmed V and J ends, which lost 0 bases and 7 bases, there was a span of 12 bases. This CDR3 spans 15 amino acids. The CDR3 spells CASSDSPTRDGELFF. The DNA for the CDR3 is TGTGCCAGCAGTGACTCACCCACGCGGGACGGGGAGCTGTTTTTT.

The CDR3 protein is CASSESPRGGRETQYF. In DNA, the CDR3 is TGTGCCAGCAGTGAATCCCCCCGCGGGGGGAGGGAGACCCAGTACTTC. This chain joins TRBV25-1 and TRBJ2-5, with TRBD2 identical over 8 bases. This CDR3 has 16 residues. J lost 5 bases, V lost 1 base, and 9 bases had no gene match. The germline gives CDR1 MGHDK, CDR2 SYGVNS.

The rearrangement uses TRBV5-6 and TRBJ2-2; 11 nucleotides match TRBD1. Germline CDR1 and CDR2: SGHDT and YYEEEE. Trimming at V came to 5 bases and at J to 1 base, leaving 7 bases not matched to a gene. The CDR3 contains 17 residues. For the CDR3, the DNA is TGTGCCAGCAGGTATCGGGACAGGGGGTTGAACACCGGGGAGCTGTTTTTT. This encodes CASRYRDRGLNTGELFF.

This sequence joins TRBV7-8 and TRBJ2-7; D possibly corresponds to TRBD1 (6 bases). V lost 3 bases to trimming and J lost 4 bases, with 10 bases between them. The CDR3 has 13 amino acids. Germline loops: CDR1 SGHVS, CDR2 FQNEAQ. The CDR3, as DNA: TGTGCCAGCAGCTTTGGACAGTCTTACGAGCAGTACTTC. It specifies CASSFGQSYEQYF.

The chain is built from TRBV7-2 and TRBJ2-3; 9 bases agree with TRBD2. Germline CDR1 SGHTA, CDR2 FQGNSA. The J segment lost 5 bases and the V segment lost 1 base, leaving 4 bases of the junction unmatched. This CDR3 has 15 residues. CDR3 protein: CASSLGGLAKDTQYF. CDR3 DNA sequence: TGTGCCAGCAGCTTAGGAGGACTAGCGAAAGATACGCAGTATTTT.

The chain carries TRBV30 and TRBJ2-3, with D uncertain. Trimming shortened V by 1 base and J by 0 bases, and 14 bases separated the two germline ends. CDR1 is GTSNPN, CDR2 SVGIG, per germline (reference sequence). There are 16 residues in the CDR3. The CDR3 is CAWSEGRATSTDTQYF. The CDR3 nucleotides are TGTGCCTGGAGTGAGGGAAGGGCCACTAGCACAGATACGCAGTATTTT.

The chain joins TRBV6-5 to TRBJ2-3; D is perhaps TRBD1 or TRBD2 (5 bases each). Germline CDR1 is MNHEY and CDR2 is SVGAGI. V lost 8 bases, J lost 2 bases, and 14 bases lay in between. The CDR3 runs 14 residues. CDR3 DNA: TGTGCCAGCGCAAGAGGGACCATCACAGATACGCAGTATTTT. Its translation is CASARGTITDTQYF.

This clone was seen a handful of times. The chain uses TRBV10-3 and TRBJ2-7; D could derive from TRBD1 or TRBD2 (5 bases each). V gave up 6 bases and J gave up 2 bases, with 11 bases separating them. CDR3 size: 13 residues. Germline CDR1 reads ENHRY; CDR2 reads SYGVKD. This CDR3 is CAIRGDSTYEQYF. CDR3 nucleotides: TGTGCCATCAGGGGGGATAGTACCTACGAGCAGTACTTC.

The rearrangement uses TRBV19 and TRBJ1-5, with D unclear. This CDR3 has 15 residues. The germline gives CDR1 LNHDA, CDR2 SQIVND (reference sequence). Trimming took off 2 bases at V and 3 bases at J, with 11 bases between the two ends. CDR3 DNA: TGTGCCAGTAGTATATTTCAGCCCTTCAATCAGCCCCAGCATTTT. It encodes CASSIFQPFNQPQHF. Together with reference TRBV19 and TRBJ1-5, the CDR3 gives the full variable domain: DGGITQSPKYLFRKEGQNVTLSCEQNLNHDAMYWYRQDPGQGLRLIYYSQIVNDFQKGDIAEGYSVSREKKESFPLTVTSAQKNPTAFYLCASSIFQPFNQPQHFGDGTRLSIL.

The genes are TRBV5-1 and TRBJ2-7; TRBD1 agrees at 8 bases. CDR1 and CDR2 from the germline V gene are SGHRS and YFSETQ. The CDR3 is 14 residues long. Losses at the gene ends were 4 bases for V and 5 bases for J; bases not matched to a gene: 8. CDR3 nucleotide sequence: TGCGCCAGCAGCATACCGGGACAGGAGGACGAGCAGTACTTC. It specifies CASSIPGQEDEQYF.

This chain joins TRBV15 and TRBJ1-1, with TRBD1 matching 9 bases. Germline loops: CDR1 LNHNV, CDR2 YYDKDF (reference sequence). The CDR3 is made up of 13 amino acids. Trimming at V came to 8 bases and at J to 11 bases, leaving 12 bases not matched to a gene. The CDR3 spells CATQNQRTGAAFF. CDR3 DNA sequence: TGTGCCACCCAGAACCAACGGACAGGGGCGGCTTTCTTT.

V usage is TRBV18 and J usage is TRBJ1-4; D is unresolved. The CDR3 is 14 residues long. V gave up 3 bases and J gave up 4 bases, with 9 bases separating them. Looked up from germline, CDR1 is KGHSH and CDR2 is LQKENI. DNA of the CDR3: TGTGCCAGCTCACCGGCGTTGGGTAATGAAAAACTGTTTTTT. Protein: CASSPALGNEKLFF. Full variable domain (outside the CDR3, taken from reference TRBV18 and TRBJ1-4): NAGVMQNPRHLVRRRGQEARLRCSPMKGHSHVYWYRQLPEEGLKFMVYLQKENIIDESGMPKERFSAEFPKEGPSILRIQQVVRGDSAAYFCASSPALGNEKLFFGSGTQLSVL.

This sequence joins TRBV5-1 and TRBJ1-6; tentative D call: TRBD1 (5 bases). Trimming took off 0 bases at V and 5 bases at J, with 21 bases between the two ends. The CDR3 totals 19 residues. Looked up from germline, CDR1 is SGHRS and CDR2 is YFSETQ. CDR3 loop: CASSLDPFSTAKNNSPLHF. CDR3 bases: TGCGCCAGCAGCTTGGACCCTTTCTCGACAGCGAAGAATAATTCACCCCTCCACTTT.

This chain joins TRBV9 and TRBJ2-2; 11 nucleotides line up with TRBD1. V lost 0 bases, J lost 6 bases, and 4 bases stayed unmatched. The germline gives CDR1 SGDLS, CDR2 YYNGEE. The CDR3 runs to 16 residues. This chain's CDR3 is CASSVGRTGGPGELFF. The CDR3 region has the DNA TGTGCCAGCAGCGTAGGAAGGACAGGGGGCCCCGGGGAGCTGTTTTTT.